These 28 T cell receptor beta chains share one sample of origin, sequenced in a study of blood T cell repertoires in COVID-19. Sequencing used immunoSEQ multiplex PCR; TCRdb keeps in-frame clones, though not all of them. Among about 250,000 clones listed, around 86% were seen once. Sequencing was done on a sample of peripheral blood. The receptor source for this set is a woman aged 60-75 years who had recovered from COVID-19.

V usage is TRBV4-3 and J usage is TRBJ1-2, with 7 bases fitting TRBD1. J lost 0 bases, V lost 1 base, and 5 bases had no gene match. This CDR3 region has 16 residues. Germline V CDR1 and CDR2: LGHNA, YSLEER. As DNA, the CDR3 is TGCGCCAGCAGCCAAGGGCCAGGGGGATCTAACTATGGCTACACCTTC. Amino acids: CASSQGPGGSNYGYTF.

V is TRBV10-3 and J is TRBJ2-2; 10 positions agree with TRBD2. Trimming at V came to 0 bases and at J to 8 bases, leaving 0 bases not matched to a gene. Germline CDR1 is ENHRY and CDR2 is SYGVKD. The CDR3 runs 14 residues. Here the CDR3 reads CAISESTSGGELFF. The CDR3 DNA reads as TGTGCCATCAGTGAGTCGACTAGCGGGGGGGAGCTGTTTTTT.

The chain joins TRBV19 to TRBJ1-5; no reliable D call. V lost 1 base and J 0 bases, leaving 10 bases between the germline ends. The CDR3 spans 16 residues. Germline V CDR1 and CDR2: LNHDA, SQIVND (reference sequence). The CDR3 loop reads CASSIAAGISNQPQHF. The CDR3, as DNA: TGTGCCAGTAGTATAGCCGCGGGTATTAGCAATCAGCCCCAGCATTTT. Drawing the rest from reference TRBV19 and TRBJ1-5, the complete variable domain is DGGITQSPKYLFRKEGQNVTLSCEQNLNHDAMYWYRQDPGQGLRLIYYSQIVNDFQKGDIAEGYSVSREKKESFPLTVTSAQKNPTAFYLCASSIAAGISNQPQHFGDGTRLSIL.

The rearrangement uses TRBV3-1 (or the pseudogene TRBV3-2) and TRBJ1-4; 10 positions agree with TRBD1. The CDR3 is made up of 15 amino acids. The germline V gene encodes CDR1 LGHDT and CDR2 YNNKEL (reference sequence). With V trimmed by 4 bases and J by 8 bases, 7 bases remained unmatched. CDR3 DNA: TGTGCCAGCAGCCCGCGGACAGGGGGGCAGGAAAAACTGTTTTTT. Its translation is CASSPRTGGQEKLFF.

The chain recombines TRBV6-4 with TRBJ2-3; D may be TRBD2 (6 bases). Between the trimmed V and J ends, which lost 6 bases and 5 bases, there was a span of 12 bases. Germline CDR1 is MRHNA and CDR2 is SNTAGT. This CDR3 is 13 amino acids long. The CDR3 DNA reads TGTGCCAGCAGACTCAACGGGGGAGATACGCAGTATTTT. It codes for CASRLNGGDTQYF.

The chain carries TRBV28 and TRBJ2-1; 7 bases match TRBD1. The CDR3 consists of 12 residues. V lost 6 bases and J lost 10; bases outside the gene matches: 6. Germline CDR1 reads MDHEN; CDR2 reads SYDVKM. DNA for the CDR3: TGTGCCAGCAGGGAAGGGGGCGACGAGCAGTTCTTC. Translation gives CASREGGDEQFF.

The CDR3 loop reads CASSLGPGREGSPLHF. The CDR3 DNA reads as TGCGCCAGCAGCTTGGGTCCGGGCAGGGAAGGATCACCCCTCCACTTT. The V call is TRBV5-1, the J call TRBJ1-6; D is possibly TRBD1 (5 bases). V shed 0 bases and J shed 10 bases, with 17 bases lying between them. CDR1 and CDR2 (germline): SGHRS, YFSETQ. The CDR3 runs 16 residues.

V usage is TRBV2 and J usage is TRBJ2-3; TRBD2 aligns across 11 bases. The length of the CDR3 is 13 residues. After removal of 10 bases from V and 1 base from J, the junction contained 1 base not matched to a gene. Germline V gene sequence: CDR1 SNHLY, CDR2 FYNNEI. The CDR3 region is CANSGGGTDTQYF. For the CDR3, the DNA is TGTGCCAATAGCGGGGGGGGCACAGATACGCAGTATTTT.

The sample holds a few counts of this clone. The chain couples TRBV5-4 to TRBJ1-2; D unresolved. The CDR3 spans 14 residues. CDR1 and CDR2 from the germline V gene are SGHNT and YYREEE (reference sequence). The germline V and J ends were trimmed by 0 bases and 2 bases, with 8 bases remaining between them. The CDR3 protein is CASSLALQNYGYTF. CDR3 bases: TGTGCCAGCAGCTTGGCCTTACAGAACTATGGCTACACCTTC.

This clone came up a few times. The chain employs TRBV5-1 and TRBJ1-1, with a possible D match to TRBD1 (5 bases). Germline CDR1 reads SGHRS; CDR2 reads YFSETQ. Trimming removed 4 bases from V and 1 base from J, with 8 bases in between. The CDR3 spans 13 residues. DNA of the CDR3: TGCGCCAGCAGCCTCGGGGGGAACACTGAAGCTTTCTTT. This gives the protein CASSLGGNTEAFF.

This chain links TRBV3-1 (or the pseudogene TRBV3-2) with TRBJ1-1, with D tentatively TRBD1 (5 bases). Trimming took off 0 bases at V and 3 bases at J, with 20 bases between the two ends. This CDR3 comprises 18 residues. Looked up from germline, CDR1 is LGHDT and CDR2 is YNNKEL (reference sequence). This CDR3 is CASSQEVTHLVGDTEAFF. CDR3 nucleotide sequence: TGTGCCAGCAGCCAAGAAGTCACCCACCTGGTAGGGGACACTGAAGCTTTCTTT.

The gene calls are TRBV5-1 and TRBJ1-1, with a tentative D call TRBD1 (5 bases). CDR1 is SGHRS, CDR2 YFSETQ, per germline. This CDR3 has 14 residues. Trimming took 0 bases from V and 2 from J, leaving 8 bases between them. CDR3 in DNA: TGCGCCAGCAGCTTGGGGGGCCCTAACACTGAAGCTTTCTTT. This sequence encodes CASSLGGPNTEAFF.

The rearrangement links TRBV6-2 or TRBV6-3 to TRBJ2-3; 8 positions agree with TRBD1. V gave up 0 bases and J gave up 4 bases; unmatched junction bases: 18. This CDR3 is 20 amino acids long. Germline V lookup: CDR1 MNHEY, CDR2 SVGEGT. The CDR3 reads CASSYSIVSGTGGIPDTQYF. The CDR3 nucleotides read TGTGCCAGCAGTTACTCGATAGTTTCGGGTACAGGGGGAATCCCAGATACGCAGTATTTT.

This chain connects TRBV19 to TRBJ2-3; TRBD2 agrees at 9 bases. Germline V gene sequence: CDR1 LNHDA, CDR2 SQIVND (reference sequence). The CDR3 is 17 residues long. J was trimmed by 3 bases and V by 1 base; bases with no gene match: 8. The CDR3 nucleotides are TGTGCCAGTAGTATAGGCGGGGGGGCCGGAGGGACAGATACGCAGTATTTT. It is translated as CASSIGGGAGGTDTQYF.

The chain recombines TRBV19 with TRBJ1-2; possibly TRBD1 for D (6 bases). V was cut by 7 bases and J by 2 bases, with 14 bases left in between. The CDR3 has 14 amino acids. In germline, CDR1 is LNHDA, CDR2 SQIVND (reference sequence). CDR3 bases: TGTGCCAGTATTGGGTTACAGGGCAACTATGGCTACACCTTC. It encodes CASIGLQGNYGYTF.

This chain uses TRBV27 with TRBJ2-1, with TRBD1 matching 8 bases. The CDR3 has 15 amino acids. The V gene end was trimmed by 6 bases and the J gene end by 6 bases; junction bases not matched to a gene: 10. Germline lookup yields CDR1 MNHEY and CDR2 SMNVEV (reference sequence). The CDR3 nucleotides are TGTGCCAGCAGCCTAGTCCCGGGACAGGTCAATGAGCAGTTCTTC. Translation gives CASSLVPGQVNEQFF.

The chain is built from TRBV5-4 and TRBJ2-1; tentatively, D is TRBD2 (6 bases). Trimming pared 0 bases from V and 7 bases from J, leaving 11 bases between. This CDR3 has 14 residues. Germline-derived CDR1 and CDR2 are SGHNT and YYREEE (reference sequence). CDR3 coding DNA: TGTGCCAGCAGCTTGGTAGGAGGGGCGAATGAGCAGTTCTTC. It encodes CASSLVGGANEQFF.

This chain links TRBV5-1 with TRBJ1-1; 7 nucleotides agree with TRBD1. The germline gives CDR1 SGHRS, CDR2 YFSETQ. J was trimmed by 4 bases and V by 4 bases; bases with no gene match: 13. The length of the CDR3 is 16 residues. DNA of the CDR3: TGCGCCAGCAGCGGGTCCGCAGGGGGTAAGGTCACTGAAGCTTTCTTT. Encoded protein: CASSGSAGGKVTEAFF.

In the case of this clone: This CDR3 is also generated by other DNA sequences in the sample. The chain joins TRBV7-3 to TRBJ1-2, with TRBD1 identical over 7 bases. Germline CDR1 and CDR2: SGHTA and FQGTGA. V shed 5 bases, J shed 3 bases, and the junction held 3 bases outside the gene matches. CDR3 length: 13 residues. The CDR3 DNA reads as TGTGCCAGCAGCCTAGGACAGGACTATGGCTACACCTTC. It specifies CASSLGQDYGYTF.

This chain uses TRBV18 with TRBJ2-2; no clear D gene. Germline V gene data show CDR1 as KGHSH and CDR2 as LQKENI. V was pared by 3 bases and J by 4 bases, with 9 bases between. This CDR3 is built from 14 residues. DNA of the CDR3: TGTGCCAGCTCACCGGTGGGCTCCACCGGGGAGCTGTTTTTT. It encodes CASSPVGSTGELFF.

The chain carries TRBV5-6 and TRBJ2-3; TRBD2 aligns across 9 bases. The CDR3 spans 15 residues. Trimming cost V 3 bases and J 7 bases; bases outside gene matches: 9. The germline CDR1 and CDR2 sequences are SGHDT and YYEEEE. The DNA of the CDR3 is TGTGCCAGCAGCTGGGTAGCGGGGGTCGGGAATACGCAGTATTTT. Encoded protein: CASSWVAGVGNTQYF. Drawing the rest from reference TRBV5-6 and TRBJ2-3, the complete variable domain is DAGVTQSPTHLIKTRGQQVTLRCSPKSGHDTVSWYQQALGQGPQFIFQYYEEEERQRGNFPDRFSGHQFPNYSSELNVNALLLGDSALYLCASSWVAGVGNTQYFGPGTRLTVL.

The rearrangement uses TRBV7-9 and TRBJ1-1; 7 positions agree with TRBD1. There are 14 residues in the CDR3. Germline-derived CDR1 and CDR2 are SEHNR and FQNEAQ (reference sequence). Trimming took 3 bases from V and 1 from J; bases not matched to a gene: 2. This CDR3 reads CASSFYRGNTEAFF. The DNA for the CDR3 is TGTGCCAGCAGCTTTTACAGGGGGAACACTGAAGCTTTCTTT.

The chain joins TRBV5-4 to TRBJ2-3; TRBD2 matches 9 bases. With V trimmed by 7 bases and J by 1 base, 7 bases remained unmatched. In germline, CDR1 is SGHNT, CDR2 YYREEE (reference sequence). CDR3 length: 15 amino acids. DNA for the CDR3: TGTGCCAGCCAGGACAGCGGGGGGCGCACAGATACGCAGTATTTT. This gives the protein CASQDSGGRTDTQYF.

This clone has just one count. This rearrangement joins TRBV19 to TRBJ1-1; D gene uncertain. Trimming took 3 bases from V and 1 from J, leaving 6 bases between them. Per the germline V gene, CDR1 is LNHDA and CDR2 is SQIVND (reference sequence). This CDR3 spans 13 amino acids. CDR3 DNA sequence: TGTGCCAGTAGTATTAGCCCGAACACTGAAGCTTTCTTT. This codes for CASSISPNTEAFF.

The V and J genes are TRBV2 and TRBJ1-2, with D possibly being TRBD1 (5 bases). Per germline, CDR1 SNHLY and CDR2 FYNNEI. The CDR3 spans 15 residues. Trimming removed 4 bases at V and 4 bases at J, with 16 bases between. The DNA of the CDR3 is TGTGCCAGCAGTGTAGTGCTCAGGGTCCCCTATGGCTACACCTTC. Translated: CASSVVLRVPYGYTF.

J is TRBJ1-6 and V is TRBV5-4; no firm D call. The V end was cut by 4 bases, the J end by 3 bases, with 11 bases between. In germline, CDR1 is SGHNT, CDR2 YYREEE (reference sequence). The CDR3 totals 15 residues. CDR3 amino acids: CASSPQEDYNSPLHF. The CDR3, as DNA: TGTGCCAGCAGCCCCCAGGAGGACTATAATTCACCCCTCCACTTT.

About this clone: One junction end disagrees with the germline gene, perhaps due to a read error. This chain links TRBV7-2 with TRBJ1-2; 8 positions match TRBD1. Germline V lookup: CDR1 SGHTA, CDR2 FQGNSA. The CDR3 has 14 amino acids. The CDR3 DNA follows: TGTGCCAGCAGCCTAGCGGGACAGGATTATGGCTACACCTTC. Translating gives CASSLAGQDYGYTF.

The V gene is TRBV6-5, the J gene TRBJ1-5; 7 bases match TRBD1. The V and J ends lost 6 bases and 3 bases, in that order; junction bases with no gene match: 5. CDR1 is MNHEY and CDR2 is SVGAGI in the germline V gene. There are 14 residues in the CDR3. CDR3 sequence reads: CASRKGQINQPQHF. Here the CDR3 DNA reads TGTGCCAGCAGAAAGGGACAGATCAATCAGCCCCAGCATTTT.